The next 25 T cell receptor beta chains were all read from a single sample in a study of T cell responses to AZD1222 COVID-19 vaccine. Assay used: immunoSEQ multiplex PCR; TCRdb lists only in-frame clones, some missing. In the table there are approximately 150,000 clones, nearly 95% of which are singletons. The source was peripheral blood, collected on day 0 of AZD1222 vaccination. These receptors all stem from an adult in good health.

The V call is TRBV7-2, the J call TRBJ2-7; 7 nucleotides match TRBD1. Germline assignment: CDR1 SGHTA and CDR2 FQGNSA. With V trimmed by 5 bases and J by 0 bases, 7 bases remained unmatched. This CDR3 has 15 amino acids. CDR3 nucleotides: TGTGCCAGCAGCGCCTACAGGGGTTCCTCCTACGAGCAGTACTTC. Translated: CASSAYRGSSYEQYF.

This rearrangement joins TRBV5-4 to TRBJ1-1; D is unresolved. The CDR3 has 15 amino acids. Trimming removed 0 bases from V and 0 bases from J, with 9 bases in between. Per the germline V gene, CDR1 is SGHNT and CDR2 is YYREEE (reference sequence). CDR3 in amino acids: CASSLDRVMNTEAFF. The DNA of the CDR3 is TGTGCCAGCAGCTTGGATAGGGTCATGAACACTGAAGCTTTCTTT.

This rearrangement joins TRBV9 to TRBJ2-7; 7 bases are a match to TRBD1. J gave up 2 bases and V 0 bases, and 11 bases lay outside the gene matches. Germline CDR1 reads SGDLS; CDR2 reads YYNGEE. This CDR3 contains 17 residues. CDR3 nucleotide sequence: TGTGCCAGCAGCGTAGGAACTGGGAGACAGGGTGCCTACGAGCAGTACTTC. Amino acids: CASSVGTGRQGAYEQYF.

The chain has TRBV29-1 and TRBJ1-3; D not resolved. V lost 4 bases, J lost 2 bases, and 9 bases lay in between. The CDR3 runs 13 residues. Germline V gene lookup returns CDR1 SQVTM and CDR2 ANQGSEA. The CDR3 bases are TGCAGCGTTGGGGGAGTTCCTGGAAACACCATATATTTT. Translated: CSVGGVPGNTIYF.

The V and J genes are TRBV6-5 and TRBJ2-7, with 10 bases matching TRBD2. The CDR3 is made up of 16 amino acids. V trimming: 1 base; J trimming: 3 bases; junction bases outside the gene matches: 6. From germline, CDR1 is MNHEY and CDR2 SVGAGI. The CDR3 bases are TGTGCCAGCAGTTACTTCACTAGCGGGATTGTCTACGAGCAGTACTTC. Encoded protein: CASSYFTSGIVYEQYF.

The J gene is TRBJ1-1, the V gene TRBV12-3 or TRBV12-4; no clear D. V lost 1 base, J lost 5 bases, and 8 bases lay in between. The CDR3 is 13 amino acids. The CDR3 coding sequence is TGTGCCAGCAGTTTAGATGTGGGTACTGAAGCTTTCTTT. It yields the protein CASSLDVGTEAFF.

The rearrangement uses TRBV6-5 and TRBJ1-1, with a weak D call TRBD1 (5 bases). Trimming shortened V by 0 bases and J by 3 bases, and 11 bases separated the two germline ends. The CDR3 totals 15 residues. From germline, CDR1 is MNHEY and CDR2 SVGAGI. The DNA for the CDR3 is TGTGCCAGCAGTTACTCAGGGGTGGGGGACACTGAAGCTTTCTTT. Amino acid sequence: CASSYSGVGDTEAFF.

The V gene is TRBV19, the J gene TRBJ2-4; D call uncertain. The CDR3 loop spans 15 amino acids. Trimming stripped 8 bases from V and 1 base from J, with 15 bases between. Germline-derived CDR1 and CDR2 are LNHDA and SQIVND (reference sequence). The CDR3 here is CASVPSGVAKNIQYF. CDR3 nucleotide sequence: TGTGCCAGTGTCCCCTCCGGTGTGGCCAAAAACATTCAGTACTTC.

The rearrangement links TRBV7-2 to TRBJ1-6, with D possibly matching TRBD1 (5 bases). CDR3 length: 15 residues. V lost 3 bases to trimming and J lost 2 bases, with 8 bases between them. CDR1 and CDR2 from the germline V gene are SGHTA and FQGNSA. CDR3 loop: CASSLTAAYNSPLHF. The CDR3 nucleotides are TGTGCCAGCAGCTTGACAGCAGCCTATAATTCACCCCTCCACTTT.

This clone has a single count. The chain uses TRBV10-3 and TRBJ1-6; TRBD1 aligns across 8 bases. Germline V CDR1 and CDR2: ENHRY, SYGVKD. This CDR3 is built from 14 residues. J was trimmed by 8 bases and V by 8 bases; bases with no gene match: 8. CDR3 residues: CAIAPGQAYSPLHF. The CDR3 DNA reads TGTGCCATCGCCCCGGGACAGGCTTATTCACCCCTCCACTTT.

This chain links TRBV5-4 with TRBJ2-5; D possibly corresponds to TRBD2 (5 bases). This CDR3 has 14 amino acids. Trimming removed 2 bases at V and 1 base at J, with 9 bases between. CDR1 SGHNT and CDR2 YYREEE come from the germline V gene (reference sequence). The CDR3 DNA reads as TGTGCCAGCAGCTTCGCGGGCTTCCAAGAGACCCAGTACTTC. The encoded protein is CASSFAGFQETQYF.

This chain connects TRBV6-2 or TRBV6-3 to TRBJ1-6; D is perhaps TRBD1 (5 bases). The length of the CDR3 is 15 residues. The germline V gene encodes CDR1 MNHEY and CDR2 SVGEGT. V lost 2 bases to trimming and J lost 4 bases, with 9 bases between them. The CDR3 DNA is TGTGCCAGCAGTTACGTACAGGCGTATAATTCACCCCTCCACTTT. This encodes CASSYVQAYNSPLHF.

This clone was observed a few times. V usage is TRBV27 and J usage is TRBJ1-5; weak D call: TRBD1 (6 bases). CDR1 is MNHEY, CDR2 SMNVEV, per germline (reference sequence). The V gene lost 0 bases and the J gene lost 2 bases, with 14 bases spanning the gap. The CDR3 covers 17 residues. The CDR3 loop is CASSLSGSGGRNQPQHF. CDR3 in DNA: TGTGCCAGCAGTTTATCCGGGTCGGGGGGCCGCAATCAGCCCCAGCATTTT.

The chain recombines TRBV5-1 with TRBJ2-5; D might be TRBD1 or TRBD2, each matching 5 bases. V gave up 4 bases and J gave up 5 bases, with 21 bases separating them. This CDR3 is built from 16 residues. Per the germline V gene, CDR1 is SGHRS and CDR2 is YFSETQ. This CDR3 reads CASSATGTAFGETQYF. The CDR3 DNA sequence: TGCGCCAGCAGCGCTACCGGGACCGCGTTTGGGGAGACCCAGTACTTC.

The genes are TRBV19 and TRBJ1-5; no definite D call. Trimming removed 3 bases at V and 7 bases at J, with 16 bases between. Germline values: CDR1 LNHDA, CDR2 SQIVND (reference sequence). The CDR3 contains 15 residues. CDR3 nucleotide sequence: TGTGCCAGTAGTATCAATCGGGTCCCTGGGCAGCCCCAGCATTTT. Its translation: CASSINRVPGQPQHF.

The rearrangement uses TRBV18 and TRBJ1-2, with D perhaps matching TRBD1 (5 bases). The CDR3 length is 13 residues. V was cut by 8 bases and J by 7 bases, with 17 bases left in between. Germline V gives CDR1 KGHSH, CDR2 LQKENI. CDR3 region: CASAEMNGGGYTF. Written as DNA, the CDR3 is TGTGCCAGCGCCGAAATGAACGGGGGTGGCTACACCTTC.

CDR3 sequence reads: CASSSPGREGREQYF. The CDR3 bases are TGTGCCAGCAGCTCTCCGGGGCGGGAGGGCCGTGAGCAGTACTTC. This chain joins TRBV27 and TRBJ2-7; TRBD2 matches at 9 bases. V lost 6 bases, J lost 7 bases, and 13 bases stayed unmatched. In germline, CDR1 is MNHEY, CDR2 SMNVEV (reference sequence). The CDR3 loop spans 15 amino acids.

The rearrangement joins TRBV21-1 to TRBJ1-1. TRBV21-1 is a documented pseudogene. This CDR3 has 11 residues. The CDR3 reads CASNPCTEAFF. The CDR3 DNA reads as TGTGCCAGCAACCCGTGCACTGAAGCTTTCTTT.

This clone was seen only once. The chain uses TRBV4-1 and TRBJ2-6; D is ambiguous. This CDR3 has 21 amino acids. The germline CDR1 and CDR2 sequences are MGHRA and YSYEKL. Trimming left V 0 bases short and J 2 bases short, with 23 bases between. CDR3: CASSQDSLGNTRLTGANVLTF. In DNA, the CDR3 is TGCGCCAGCAGCCAAGATTCCCTAGGGAACACAAGGCTTACTGGGGCCAACGTCCTGACTTTC.

The V gene is TRBV10-1, the J gene TRBJ1-1, with D hard to call. The CDR3 spans 12 residues. Trimming removed 3 bases from V and 5 bases from J, with 7 bases in between. Germline CDR1 is WNHNN and CDR2 is SYGVQD (reference sequence). For the CDR3, the DNA is TGCGCCAGCAGTGATCTTAGGACTGAAGCTTTCTTT. The encoded protein is CASSDLRTEAFF.

V usage is TRBV5-1 and J usage is TRBJ2-7; D possibly matches TRBD1 or TRBD2 (5 bases each). Trimming left V 0 bases short and J 0 bases short, with 10 bases between. The CDR3 extends over 15 amino acids. The V gene's germline CDR1 is SGHRS and CDR2 YFSETQ. CDR3 DNA: TGCGCCAGCAGCTTGGGTGGGACGGCCTCCTACGAGCAGTACTTC. Its protein is CASSLGGTASYEQYF.

This sequence joins TRBV7-8 and TRBJ2-7; 9 bases line up with TRBD2. The trim removed 1 base at V and 3 bases at J, leaving 7 bases unmatched. CDR1 is SGHVS, CDR2 FQNEAQ, per germline. There are 16 residues in the CDR3. This chain's CDR3 is CASSLDLSGSIYEQYF. CDR3 nucleotides: TGTGCCAGCAGCTTAGACCTTAGCGGGAGTATCTACGAGCAGTACTTC.

The V and J genes are TRBV11-3 and TRBJ2-7, with 10 positions matching TRBD1. From germline, CDR1 is SGHNT and CDR2 YENEEA. There are 15 residues in the CDR3. The J segment lost 2 bases and the V segment lost 1 base, leaving 2 bases of the junction unmatched. The CDR3 coding sequence is TGTGCCAGCAGCTTAGGCGGGACAGGGGCCTACGAGCAGTACTTC. Protein sequence: CASSLGGTGAYEQYF. The whole variable domain, remainder taken from reference TRBV11-3 and TRBJ2-7, is EAGVVQSPRYKIIEKKQPVAFWCNPISGHNTLYWYLQNLGQGPELLIRYENEEAVDDSQLPKDRFSAERLKGVDSTLKIQPAELGDSAVYLCASSLGGTGAYEQYFGPGTRLTVT.

This rearrangement joins TRBV7-2 to TRBJ2-5; TRBD2 matches at 8 bases. Germline V gives CDR1 SGHTA, CDR2 FQGNSA. With V trimmed by 5 bases and J by 5 bases, 7 bases remained unmatched. The CDR3 sequence is 14 residues long. The CDR3 region is CASSTRGGRETQYF. CDR3 in DNA: TGTGCCAGCAGCACCCGGGGGGGCAGGGAGACCCAGTACTTC.

V gene TRBV28 combines with J gene TRBJ2-5, with 8 bases fitting TRBD1. With 5 bases clipped from V and 5 bases from J, the junction kept 7 bases outside the gene matches. Germline assignment: CDR1 MDHEN and CDR2 SYDVKM. The CDR3 extends over 14 amino acids. This CDR3 reads CASSASRGRETQYF. For the CDR3, the DNA is TGTGCCAGCAGTGCAAGCAGGGGGCGCGAGACCCAGTACTTC.